The entry that follows covers one TCR beta chain sequence. The CDR3 is 15 amino acids. Per the germline V gene, CDR1 is SGHNT and CDR2 is YENEEA. Then a second PCR, running roughly 7 to 11 cycles, was carried out with a sample-barcoded 5' primer and a J-beta primer mix. Each CDR3 protein gets one entry after TCRdb re-called the 5' RACE reads with MiXCR. The sample carries roughly 930,000 distinct CDR3 sequences, around 49% recorded once. This sample is part of a study of blood T cells in healthy people across ages. Material for sequencing was blood. The chain employs TRBV11-3 and TRBJ2-1; 9 bases agree with TRBD1. The J call is uncertain, as TRBJ2-7 better fits the DNA end. This TCR was recovered from a man younger than 45 in good health. CDR3 bases: TGTGCCAGCAGCCCCGTACAGGGGGCCTACAATGAGCAGTACTTC. The encoded protein is CASSPVQGAYNEQYF.